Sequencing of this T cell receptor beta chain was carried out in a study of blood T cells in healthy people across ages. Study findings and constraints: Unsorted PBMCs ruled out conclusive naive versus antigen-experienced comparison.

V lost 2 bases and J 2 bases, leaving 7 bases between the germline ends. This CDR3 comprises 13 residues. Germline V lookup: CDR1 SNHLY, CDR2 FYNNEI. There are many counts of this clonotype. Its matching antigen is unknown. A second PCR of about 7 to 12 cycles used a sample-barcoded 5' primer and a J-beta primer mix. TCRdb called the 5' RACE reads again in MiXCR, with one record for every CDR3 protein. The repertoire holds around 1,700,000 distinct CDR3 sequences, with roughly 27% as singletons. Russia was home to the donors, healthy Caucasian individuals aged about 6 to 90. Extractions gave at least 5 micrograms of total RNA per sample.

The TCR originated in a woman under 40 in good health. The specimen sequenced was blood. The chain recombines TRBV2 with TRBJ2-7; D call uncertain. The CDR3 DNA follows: TGTGCCAGCAGTGAATCTGGGCCCTACGAGCAGTACTTC. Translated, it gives CASSESGPYEQYF.